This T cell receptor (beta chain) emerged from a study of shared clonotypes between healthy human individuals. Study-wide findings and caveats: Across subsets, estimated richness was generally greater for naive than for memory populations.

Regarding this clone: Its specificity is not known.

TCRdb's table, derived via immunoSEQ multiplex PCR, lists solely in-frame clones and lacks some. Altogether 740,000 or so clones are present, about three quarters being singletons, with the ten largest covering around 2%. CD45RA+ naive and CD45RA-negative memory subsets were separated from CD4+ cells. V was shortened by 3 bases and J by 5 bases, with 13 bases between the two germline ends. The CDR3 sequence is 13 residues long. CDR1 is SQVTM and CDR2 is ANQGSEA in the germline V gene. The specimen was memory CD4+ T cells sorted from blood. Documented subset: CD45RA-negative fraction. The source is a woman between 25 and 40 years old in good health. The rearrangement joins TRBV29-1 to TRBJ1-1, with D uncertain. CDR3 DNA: TGCAGCGTTGACGGCCCCTTCGGGACTGAAGCTTTCTTT. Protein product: CSVDGPFGTEAFF.